Given below is one T cell receptor beta chain in context. The CDR3 loop spans 13 amino acids. Trimming left V 7 bases short and J 1 base short, with 10 bases between. Germline values: CDR1 SNHLY, CDR2 FYNNEI. The data were taken from a study of cytomegalovirus exposure and HLA in healthy donors. The PCR made use of 60 Vbeta and 13 Jbeta primers. Assay used: immunoSEQ multiplex PCR; TCRdb lists only in-frame clones, some missing. The sample contains approximately 140,000 clones, just under 85% of which appear only once. This chain joins TRBV2 and TRBJ1-2; D is possibly TRBD1 (6 bases). The clonotype was recovered from a man in his forties or fifties in good health and CMV-seropositive. Sequenced input: PBMCs. The CDR3 loop reads CASTGQFNYGYTF. CDR3 DNA sequence: TGTGCCAGCACCGGACAGTTTAACTATGGCTACACCTTC.